These 25 T cell receptor beta chains were all obtained from the same sample, sequenced in a study of blood T cell repertoires in COVID-19. Assay used: immunoSEQ multiplex PCR; TCRdb lists only in-frame clones, some missing. Among over 100,000 clones listed, 70% to 90% were seen once. The source material was peripheral blood. Receptors originate from a man aged 35-49 years with acute or convalescent COVID-19.

V and J are TRBV5-6 and TRBJ1-3, with 8 bases that match TRBD1. The germline V gene has CDR1 SGHDT and CDR2 YYEEEE. V shed 4 bases and J 4 bases; nucleotides not matched to a gene: 4. The CDR3 is 14 amino acids. CDR3 coding DNA: TGTGCCAGCAGCACGACAGGGGCAGGAAACACCATATATTTT. The encoded protein is CASSTTGAGNTIYF.

The rearrangement joins TRBV6-1 to TRBJ2-3; D possibly corresponds to TRBD2 (6 bases). With 3 bases removed from V and 1 base from J, the gap between germline ends came to 14 bases. In germline, CDR1 is MNHNS, CDR2 SASEGT. This CDR3 region has 16 residues. This chain's CDR3 is CASSDISGRRTDTQYF. In nucleotides, the CDR3 is TGTGCCAGCAGTGATATTAGCGGTCGTCGCACAGATACGCAGTATTTT.

The chain carries TRBV5-4 and TRBJ1-1; tentative D call: TRBD1 (5 bases). CDR3 length: 15 amino acids. Germline CDR1 is SGHNT and CDR2 is YYREEE (reference sequence). V was shortened by 5 bases and J by 4 bases, with 18 bases between the two germline ends. CDR3 in amino acids: CASRKDSSGGTEAFF. For the CDR3, the DNA is TGTGCCAGCAGAAAAGACAGTAGCGGGGGCACTGAAGCTTTCTTT.

The chain has TRBV2 and TRBJ1-2, with 7 nucleotides matching TRBD1. Trimming removed 6 bases from V and 6 bases from J; junction bases left unmatched: 1. The CDR3 has 11 amino acids. Germline CDR1 is SNHLY and CDR2 is FYNNEI. The CDR3 bases are TGTGCCAGCAGGGGGACAGATGGCTACACCTTC. Protein: CASRGTDGYTF.

The chain recombines TRBV5-1 with TRBJ1-4, with D possibly TRBD1 on 5 matching bases. CDR1 is SGHRS and CDR2 is YFSETQ in the germline V gene. This CDR3 is 16 amino acids long. V lost 4 bases and J lost 4, with 17 bases in between. CDR3: CASSPTAGGYNEKLFF. CDR3 in DNA: TGCGCCAGCAGCCCCACAGCGGGGGGTTATAATGAAAAACTGTTTTTT.

The rearrangement links TRBV2 to TRBJ1-1; possible D gene TRBD1, 5 bases. The CDR3 covers 17 residues. V was pared by 1 base and J by 4 bases, with 19 bases between. From germline, CDR1 is SNHLY and CDR2 FYNNEI. CDR3 DNA sequence: TGTGCCAGCAGTGAAGGGGGCGGGGGACGGTGGGGCACTGAAGCTTTCTTT. Translating gives CASSEGGGGRWGTEAFF.

In this sample, this clone turned up once. The J gene is TRBJ1-5, the V gene TRBV2, with D perhaps TRBD1 (6 bases). CDR1 is SNHLY and CDR2 is FYNNEI in the germline V gene. The germline V and J ends were trimmed by 6 bases and 6 bases, with 9 bases remaining between them. The CDR3 runs 12 residues. The CDR3 nucleotides read TGTGCCAGCAGACAGGGAAGTCAGCCCCAGCATTTT. Translating gives CASRQGSQPQHF.

This clone was recorded only once. The chain uses TRBV24-1 and TRBJ1-2, with 10 bases matching TRBD1. The CDR3 covers 14 residues. The V gene's germline CDR1 is KGHDR and CDR2 SFDVKD. V lost 9 bases and J lost 1; bases outside the gene matches: 4. CDR3 DNA sequence: TGTGCCACCGGCGGGACAGGGGTTAACTATGGCTACACCTTC. It translates to CATGGTGVNYGYTF.

This rearrangement joins TRBV5-6 to TRBJ1-5; D ambiguous. The CDR3 sequence is 16 residues long. The germline V and J ends were trimmed by 4 bases and 0 bases, with 14 bases remaining between them. Germline V gene data show CDR1 as SGHDT and CDR2 as YYEEEE. Here the CDR3 reads CASSHSGLYSNQPQHF. CDR3 sequence (DNA): TGTGCCAGCAGCCACTCAGGCCTTTATAGCAATCAGCCCCAGCATTTT.

The chain joins TRBV23-1 to TRBJ2-2; possible D gene TRBD2, 6 bases. TRBV23-1 carries the ORF label, with uncertain function. Trimming stripped 1 base from V and 5 bases from J, with 14 bases between. The CDR3 contains 16 residues. The CDR3 here is CASSQLRGDGTGELFF. The CDR3, as DNA: TGCGCCAGCAGTCAATTGCGGGGTGACGGGACCGGGGAGCTGTTTTTT.

The CDR3 here is CASSRSGMGEQYF. Written as DNA, the CDR3 is TGTGCCAGCAGCCGTAGCGGGATGGGGGAGCAGTACTTC. This chain connects TRBV14 to TRBJ2-7; 8 nucleotides match TRBD2. The CDR3 runs 13 residues. With V trimmed by 4 bases and J by 7 bases, 6 bases remained unmatched. Germline CDR1 reads SGHDN; CDR2 reads FVKESK.

The chain combines TRBV7-2 with TRBJ1-4; a weak D match, TRBD1 (6 bases). V lost 3 bases and J 3 bases, leaving 8 bases between the germline ends. The germline V gene encodes CDR1 SGHTA and CDR2 FQGNSA. The CDR3 extends over 14 amino acids. CDR3 amino acids: CASSFEGANEKLFF. The CDR3 DNA follows: TGTGCCAGCAGCTTTGAGGGGGCTAATGAAAAACTGTTTTTT.

The J gene is TRBJ2-1, the V gene TRBV18; D is perhaps TRBD1 (6 bases). Trimming took off 2 bases at V and 7 bases at J, with 9 bases between the two ends. The CDR3 contains 13 residues. Germline V CDR1 and CDR2: KGHSH, LQKENI. CDR3 sequence: CASSPGQGNEQFF. CDR3 bases: TGTGCCAGCTCACCAGGTCAGGGGAATGAGCAGTTCTTC.

This sequence joins TRBV27 and TRBJ2-1; a weak D match, TRBD1 (6 bases). V was trimmed by 5 bases and J by 6 bases, leaving 11 bases between them. Germline V gene data show CDR1 as MNHEY and CDR2 as SMNVEV (reference sequence). The CDR3 consists of 13 residues. The CDR3 here is CASSMTGVNEQFF. CDR3 bases: TGTGCCAGCAGTATGACAGGCGTCAATGAGCAGTTCTTC.

The gene calls are TRBV19 and TRBJ1-2, with unresolved D. V lost 7 bases and J lost 8, with 14 bases in between. The CDR3 totals 12 residues. CDR1 and CDR2 from the germline V gene are LNHDA and SQIVND (reference sequence). CDR3 amino acids: CASNKGRLGYTF. Written as DNA, the CDR3 is TGTGCCAGTAATAAAGGGAGGCTAGGCTACACCTTC.

This chain links TRBV6-1 with TRBJ1-2, with a weak D call TRBD1 (6 bases). Germline loops: CDR1 MNHNS, CDR2 SASEGT. V lost 0 bases to trimming and J lost 6 bases, with 14 bases between them. The CDR3 is made up of 15 amino acids. DNA for the CDR3: TGTGCCAGCAGTGAAGCATTAGGGACACAACATGGCTACACCTTC. Its translation is CASSEALGTQHGYTF.

The rearrangement links TRBV6-5 to TRBJ1-2, with 9 bases matching TRBD1. This CDR3 comprises 14 residues. The J segment lost 6 bases and the V segment lost 5 bases, leaving 7 bases of the junction unmatched. The germline V gene encodes CDR1 MNHEY and CDR2 SVGAGI. The CDR3 nucleotides are TGTGCCAGCAGTCGCCGGGACAGGGTTCATGGCTACACCTTC. It specifies CASSRRDRVHGYTF.

The V and J genes are TRBV2 and TRBJ1-1; 10 bases map to TRBD1. The CDR3 is made up of 13 amino acids. Germline-derived CDR1 and CDR2 are SNHLY and FYNNEI. The ends lost 8 bases at V and 11 bases at J; junction bases unmatched: 11. This chain's CDR3 is CASRVAGQGLAFF. The CDR3 bases are TGTGCCAGCCGAGTGGCGGGACAGGGGCTCGCTTTCTTT.

This clone was counted once. It is unclear where the CDR3 begins or ends on the DNA, so no DNA is shown, and the CDR3 is as TCRdb lists it. The chain is built from TRBV27 and TRBJ2-7; the D call TRBD2 from the table was never checked on the DNA. CDR1 is MNHEY, CDR2 SMNVEV, per germline (reference sequence). 14 amino acids form the CDR3, both terminal residues included. This CDR3 reads CASSSSRYRYEQYF.

The chain is built from TRBV19 and TRBJ1-5; D gene ambiguous. The CDR3 contains 15 residues. CDR1 LNHDA and CDR2 SQIVND come from the germline V gene (reference sequence). The V and J ends lost 0 bases and 7 bases respectively, with 13 bases between them. The CDR3 reads CASSIERGLGQPQHF. Written as DNA, the CDR3 is TGTGCCAGTAGTATAGAGAGAGGACTTGGGCAGCCCCAGCATTTT. The full variable domain, completed using reference TRBV19 and TRBJ1-5, is DGGITQSPKYLFRKEGQNVTLSCEQNLNHDAMYWYRQDPGQGLRLIYYSQIVNDFQKGDIAEGYSVSREKKESFPLTVTSAQKNPTAFYLCASSIERGLGQPQHFGDGTRLSIL.

The rearrangement joins TRBV19 to TRBJ1-1; TRBD1 aligns across 10 bases. V was pared by 4 bases and J by 5 bases, with 7 bases of the junction left unmatched. This CDR3 spans 15 amino acids. Germline V CDR1 and CDR2: LNHDA, SQIVND (reference sequence). This chain's CDR3 is CASSSLGQGRTEAFF. The DNA of the CDR3 is TGTGCCAGTAGTAGCTTGGGACAGGGGAGGACTGAAGCTTTCTTT.

The chain has TRBV10-3 and TRBJ2-7, with TRBD1 matching 8 bases. V gave up 0 bases and J gave up 5 bases; unmatched junction bases: 6. The germline gives CDR1 ENHRY, CDR2 SYGVKD. CDR3 length: 15 residues. The CDR3 DNA sequence: TGTGCCATCAGTGAGTCGCAGGACAGGGTCCACGAGCAGTACTTC. This encodes CAISESQDRVHEQYF.

This clone turned up a few times. The chain joins TRBV10-3 to TRBJ1-6; 10 bases are a match to TRBD1. CDR1 and CDR2 (germline): ENHRY, SYGVKD. The CDR3 sequence is 17 residues long. V was pared by 10 bases and J by 4 bases, with 13 bases of the junction left unmatched. DNA for the CDR3: TGTGCCACTCAGGCTGAACCGGACAGGGGGTATAATTCACCCCTCCACTTT. Protein sequence: CATQAEPDRGYNSPLHF.

V and J are TRBV4-1 and TRBJ1-1; D not certain. In germline, CDR1 is MGHRA, CDR2 YSYEKL. With 5 bases removed from V and 11 bases from J, the gap between germline ends came to 15 bases. There are 12 residues in the CDR3. The CDR3 region has the DNA TGCGCCAGCAGCACTGAGGAATTTAGGGCTTTCTTT. Protein sequence: CASSTEEFRAFF.

The J gene is TRBJ2-2, the V gene TRBV24-1; 7 bases agree with TRBD1. The CDR3 length is 13 residues. Per germline, CDR1 KGHDR and CDR2 SFDVKD. J gave up 5 bases and V 9 bases, and 5 bases lay outside the gene matches. CDR3 region: CATAGGQTGELFF. The CDR3 region has the DNA TGTGCCACCGCAGGGGGTCAGACCGGGGAGCTGTTTTTT.